The entry below gives a single T cell receptor (beta chain) sequence along with its context. Its target is unknown. This sample is drawn from a study of read filtering for tumor transcriptome and immune sequencing. Study-level points and caveats: Sorted CD138-negative bone marrow cells were not purified T cells. Approximately 87% of IR-seq clonotypes had a single read, yet these held roughly 3.3% of reads.

Molecular barcoded adaptors covering alpha/delta and beta/gamma chains were used on roughly 370 ng RNA. One entry per CDR3 protein results from TCRdb running MiXCR on the reads. In the table there are some 38,000 distinct CDR3 sequences, 13% to 15% of which are singletons. Bone marrow was sampled from every patient at the time of active disease. Per the germline V gene, CDR1 is MNHEY and CDR2 is SVGEGT. Trimming shortened V by 4 bases and J by 4 bases, and 10 bases separated the two germline ends. This CDR3 is built from 13 residues. The J gene is TRBJ1-2, the V gene TRBV6-2 or TRBV6-3; D unclear. The sequenced sample consisted of a population of CD138-negative cells sorted from bone marrow. This TCR was recovered from a donor at least 40 years old with multiple myeloma. The CDR3 here is CASSCQAAYGYTF. The CDR3 DNA is TGTGCCAGCAGTTGCCAGGCAGCCTATGGCTACACCTTC.